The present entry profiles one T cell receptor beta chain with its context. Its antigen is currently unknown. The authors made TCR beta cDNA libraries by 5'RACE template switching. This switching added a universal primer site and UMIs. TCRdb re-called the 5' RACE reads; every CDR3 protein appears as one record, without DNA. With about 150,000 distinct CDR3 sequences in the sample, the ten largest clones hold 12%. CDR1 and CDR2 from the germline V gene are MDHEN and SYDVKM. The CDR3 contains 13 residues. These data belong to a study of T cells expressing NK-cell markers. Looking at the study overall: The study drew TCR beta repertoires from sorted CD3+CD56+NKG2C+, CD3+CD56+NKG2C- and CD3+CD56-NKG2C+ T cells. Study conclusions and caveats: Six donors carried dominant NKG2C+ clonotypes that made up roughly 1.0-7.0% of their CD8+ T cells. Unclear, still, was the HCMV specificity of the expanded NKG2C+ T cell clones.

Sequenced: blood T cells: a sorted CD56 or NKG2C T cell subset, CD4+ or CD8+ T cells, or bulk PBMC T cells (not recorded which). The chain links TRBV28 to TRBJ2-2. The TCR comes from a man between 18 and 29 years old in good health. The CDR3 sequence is CASSLYRSEELFF.